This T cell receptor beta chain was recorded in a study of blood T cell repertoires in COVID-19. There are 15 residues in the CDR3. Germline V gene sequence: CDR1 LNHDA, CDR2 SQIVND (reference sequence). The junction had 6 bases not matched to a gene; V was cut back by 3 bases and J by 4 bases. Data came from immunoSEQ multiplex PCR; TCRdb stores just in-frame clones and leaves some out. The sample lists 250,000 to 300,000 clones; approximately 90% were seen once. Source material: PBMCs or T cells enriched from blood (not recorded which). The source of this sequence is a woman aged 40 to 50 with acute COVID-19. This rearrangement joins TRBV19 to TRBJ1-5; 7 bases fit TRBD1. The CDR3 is CASSMGSGGNQPQHF. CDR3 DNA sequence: TGTGCCAGTAGTATGGGGTCAGGGGGGAATCAGCCCCAGCATTTT.